The 5 T cell receptor beta chains given below trace back to one sample, sequenced in a study of blood T cells in healthy people across ages. A second 7 to 11 cycle PCR used barcoded and J-beta primers. In TCRdb, the 5' RACE reads were re-called with MiXCR into one record per CDR3 protein. The sample lists around 1.7 million distinct CDR3 sequences; 25% to 30% were seen once. Material: blood. All receptors come from a young woman in good health.

V gene TRBV7-2 combines with J gene TRBJ2-5; perhaps D is TRBD1 or TRBD2 (5 bases each). The ends were cut back, 2 bases at V and 0 bases at J, with 13 bases in the middle. The germline CDR1 and CDR2 sequences are SGHTA and FQGNSA. The CDR3 is made up of 16 amino acids. CDR3 sequence: CASSLSGRGNQETQYF. In nucleotides, the CDR3 is TGTGCCAGCAGCTTATCGGGAAGGGGTAACCAAGAGACCCAGTACTTC.

Only a few counts were recorded for this clonotype. This chain joins TRBV20-1 and TRBJ1-5; 8 bases are a match to TRBD1. V lost 1 base and J lost 3; bases outside the gene matches: 2. The germline V gene encodes CDR1 DFQATT and CDR2 SNEGSKA (reference sequence). The CDR3 loop spans 14 amino acids. Here the CDR3 DNA reads TGCAGTGCTAGAGGGACAGGGTACAATCAGCCCCAGCATTTT. It encodes CSARGTGYNQPQHF.

As concerns this clonotype: This could be a read error, since a much larger clone is one nucleotide away. This CDR3 reads CASCESRRTQYF. Here the CDR3 DNA reads TGTGCCAGCTGCGAAAGCCGCCGGACCCAGTACTTC. The chain recombines TRBV2 with TRBJ2-5; D is ambiguous. The CDR3 is made up of 12 amino acids. Trimming cost V 8 bases and J 7 bases, with 14 bases left between them. Germline V gene lookup returns CDR1 SNHLY and CDR2 FYNNEI.

This chain connects TRBV6-2 or TRBV6-3 to TRBJ2-1; D may match TRBD1 or TRBD2 (6 bases each). Trimming took 7 bases from V and 3 from J, leaving 16 bases between them. The CDR3 has 15 residues. Germline assignment: CDR1 MNHEY and CDR2 SVGEGT. CDR3 coding DNA: TGTGCCAGCATATTTGGGGGGCCTAACTACAATGAGCAGTTCTTC. This codes for CASIFGGPNYNEQFF.

This clonotype has ten or more counts. The rearrangement uses TRBV7-2 and TRBJ2-1; TRBD2 matches at 10 bases. Germline assignment: CDR1 SGHTA and CDR2 FQGNSA. CDR3 length equals 18 residues. V lost 4 bases and J lost 7; bases outside the gene matches: 16. The CDR3 sequence is CASSSKSPSGRAGNEQFF. Here the CDR3 DNA reads TGTGCCAGCAGCTCAAAGAGCCCCAGCGGGAGGGCCGGGAATGAGCAGTTCTTC.